A single sample gave rise to the 2 T cell receptor beta chains below, sequenced in a study of cytomegalovirus exposure and HLA in healthy donors. Profiled with immunoSEQ multiplex PCR; TCRdb holds only in-frame clones, not every one. The table includes about 43,000 clones, roughly 92% detected once. Specimen: PBMCs. The source of these receptors is a man aged 18-30 years in good health and CMV-seronegative.

The J gene is TRBJ2-2, the V gene TRBV11-3; a weak D match, TRBD2 (6 bases). V was shortened by 4 bases and J by 3 bases, with 6 bases between the two germline ends. CDR3 length: 13 amino acids. Per germline, CDR1 SGHNT and CDR2 YENEEA. In DNA form, the CDR3 reads TGTGCCAGCAGCTCGGGAGACACCGGGGAGCTGTTTTTT. Protein product: CASSSGDTGELFF.

The CDR3 loop is CASSVGALAVEQFF. CDR3 coding DNA: TGTGCCAGCAGCGTAGGGGCGCTAGCAGTTGAGCAGTTCTTC. The genes are TRBV9 and TRBJ2-1; perhaps TRBD2 as D (5 bases). CDR1 and CDR2 (germline): SGDLS, YYNGEE. V lost 0 bases and J lost 9, with 13 bases in between. This CDR3 has 14 residues. The full variable domain, completed using reference TRBV9 and TRBJ2-1, is DSGVTQTPKHLITATGQRVTLRCSPRSGDLSVYWYQQSLDQGLQFLIQYYNGEERAKGNILERFSAQQFPDLHSELNLSSLELGDSALYFCASSVGALAVEQFFGPGTRLTVL.